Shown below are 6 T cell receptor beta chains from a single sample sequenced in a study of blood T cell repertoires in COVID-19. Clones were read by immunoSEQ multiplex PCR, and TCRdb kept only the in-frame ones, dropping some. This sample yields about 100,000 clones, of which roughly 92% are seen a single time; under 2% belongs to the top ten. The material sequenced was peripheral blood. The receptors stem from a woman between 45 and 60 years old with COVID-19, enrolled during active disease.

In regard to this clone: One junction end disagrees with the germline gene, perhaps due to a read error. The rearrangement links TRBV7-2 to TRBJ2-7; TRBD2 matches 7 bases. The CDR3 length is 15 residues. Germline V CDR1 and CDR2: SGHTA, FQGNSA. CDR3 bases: TGTGCCAGCACCTTAGCCAGCGGGGCTTCCTACGAGCAGTACTTC. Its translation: CASTLASGASYEQYF.

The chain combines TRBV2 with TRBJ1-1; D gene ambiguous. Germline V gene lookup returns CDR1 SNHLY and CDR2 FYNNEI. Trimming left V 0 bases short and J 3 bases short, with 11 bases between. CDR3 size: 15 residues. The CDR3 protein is CASSEATSGYTEAFF. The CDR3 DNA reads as TGTGCCAGCAGTGAAGCTACTTCGGGATACACTGAAGCTTTCTTT.

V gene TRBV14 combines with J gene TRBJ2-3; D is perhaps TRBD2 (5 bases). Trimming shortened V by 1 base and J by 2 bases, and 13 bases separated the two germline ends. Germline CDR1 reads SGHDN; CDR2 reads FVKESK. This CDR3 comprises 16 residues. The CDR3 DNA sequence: TGTGCCAGCAGCCAAGGGCTAGCCCGTTACACAGATACGCAGTATTTT. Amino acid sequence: CASSQGLARYTDTQYF.

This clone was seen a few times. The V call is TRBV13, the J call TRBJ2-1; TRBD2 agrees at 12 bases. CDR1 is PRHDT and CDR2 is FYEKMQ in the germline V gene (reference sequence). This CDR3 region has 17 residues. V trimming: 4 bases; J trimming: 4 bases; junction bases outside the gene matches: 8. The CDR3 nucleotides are TGTGCCAGCAGCTCCAGGTCAGGGACTAGCGGGTACAATGAGCAGTTCTTC. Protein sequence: CASSSRSGTSGYNEQFF. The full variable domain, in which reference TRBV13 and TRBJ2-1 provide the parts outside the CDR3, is AAGVIQSPRHLIKEKRETATLKCYPIPRHDTVYWYQQGPGQDPQFLISFYEKMQSDKGSIPDRFSAQQFSDYHSELNMSSLELGDSALYFCASSSRSGTSGYNEQFFGPGTRLTVL.

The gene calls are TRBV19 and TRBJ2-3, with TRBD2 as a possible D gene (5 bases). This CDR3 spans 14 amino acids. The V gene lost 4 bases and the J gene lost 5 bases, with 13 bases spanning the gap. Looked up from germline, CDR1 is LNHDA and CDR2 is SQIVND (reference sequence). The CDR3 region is CASSTPSPRDTQYF. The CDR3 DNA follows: TGTGCCAGTAGTACCCCTAGCCCCAGAGATACGCAGTATTTT.

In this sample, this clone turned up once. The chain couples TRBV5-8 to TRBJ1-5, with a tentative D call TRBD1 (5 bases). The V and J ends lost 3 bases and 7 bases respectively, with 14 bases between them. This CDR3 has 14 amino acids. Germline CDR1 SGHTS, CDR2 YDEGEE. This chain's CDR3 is CASSSGFRGQPQHF. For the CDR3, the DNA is TGTGCCAGCAGCTCCGGATTTAGGGGACAGCCCCAGCATTTT.